This T cell receptor (beta chain) was found in a study of blood T cell repertoires in COVID-19. Study details: The United States, Italy and Spain were the sources of the acute and convalescent COVID-19 samples. T cells, B-cell-depleted T cells, or PBMCs provided the cDNA or gDNA that served as material.

This clone showed up just a few times. In the authors' methods: The assay estimated nucleated cells by amplifying reference gene primers. The assay was immunoSEQ multiplex PCR, and TCRdb's table has in-frame clones only and misses some. That table is the source of V, J and clone size, and D and trimming were worked out from the DNA. The sample yields approximately 50,000 clones, around 86% seen once. Sequenced input: peripheral blood. The sequence was obtained from a human donor in a cohort sampled during active COVID-19.

The chain's CDR3 is CASSGQGYRSYNSPLHF. The DNA of the CDR3 is TGTGCCAGCAGTGGACAGGGTTACAGATCCTATAATTCACCCCTCCACTTT. The chain carries TRBV6-1 and TRBJ1-6; TRBD1 matches at 7 bases. The CDR3 length is 17 residues. Losses at the gene ends were 4 bases for V and 1 base for J; bases not matched to a gene: 7. Germline V gives CDR1 MNHNS, CDR2 SASEGT.